This T cell receptor beta chain was recorded in a study of cytomegalovirus exposure and HLA in healthy donors. Per the germline V gene, CDR1 is SSHAT and CDR2 is FNYEAQ (reference sequence). V lost 5 bases to trimming and J lost 2 bases; unmatched junction nucleotides: 4. This CDR3 is built from 14 residues. PCR amplification relied on 60 Vbeta primers (plus 13 Jbeta primers). The method was immunoSEQ multiplex PCR; TCRdb's version includes in-frame clones alone and lacks a portion of them. This sample carries roughly 120,000 clones, with about 0.93% going to the ten biggest clones. A word on this clone: Its specificity is not known.

Findings and limits, study-wide: In an earlier analysis, productive rearrangement rates for most beta V segments clustered near 87% or 30%.

The V call is TRBV7-7, the J call TRBJ2-7, with TRBD2 matching over 9 bases. The sequenced sample was PBMCs. This TCR came from a man between 18 and 29 years old in good health and CMV-seronegative. The CDR3 here is CASSLLAGPYEQYF. CDR3 sequence (DNA): TGTGCCAGCAGCCTACTAGCGGGCCCCTACGAGCAGTACTTC.